Included here is one TCR beta chain sequence, with context. This CDR3 is built from 15 residues. The V and J ends lost 3 bases and 2 bases, in that order; junction bases with no gene match: 4. Germline assignment: CDR1 ENHRY and CDR2 SYGVKD. Primers for the PCR totalled 60 Vbeta and 13 Jbeta. Profiled with immunoSEQ multiplex PCR; TCRdb holds only in-frame clones, not every one. The sample has 120,000 or so clones; around 80% are singletons. This entry belongs to a study of cytomegalovirus exposure and HLA in healthy donors. Sequenced sample: PBMCs. The receptor was derived from a female donor in good health and CMV-seronegative. V is TRBV10-3 and J is TRBJ1-5; 7 nucleotides match TRBD1. CDR3 protein: CAISETGVGNQPQHF. For the CDR3, the DNA is TGTGCCATCAGTGAAACAGGGGTAGGCAATCAGCCCCAGCATTTT.